Listed here are 3 T cell receptor beta chains from one sample, sequenced in a study of cytomegalovirus exposure and HLA in healthy donors. It was with 60 Vbeta and 13 Jbeta primers that the PCR ran. Repertoires were generated with immunoSEQ multiplex PCR, while TCRdb's copy carries only in-frame clones and drops some. The repertoire holds about 190,000 clones, with approximately 80% as singletons. The sequenced sample consisted of PBMCs. The source of these receptors is a woman aged 40-49 years in good health and CMV-seronegative.

V usage is TRBV25-1 and J usage is TRBJ1-1; D gene unclear. The germline CDR1 and CDR2 sequences are MGHDK and SYGVNS. CDR3 length: 13 residues. With 2 bases removed from V and 5 bases from J, the gap between germline ends came to 9 bases. CDR3: CASSEGRETEAFF. CDR3 sequence (DNA): TGTGCCAGCAGTGAAGGGCGGGAGACTGAAGCTTTCTTT. Based on the CDR3 plus reference TRBV25-1 and TRBJ1-1, the full variable domain is EADIYQTPRYLVIGTGKKITLECSQTMGHDKMYWYQQDPGMELHLIHYSYGVNSTEKGDLSSESTVSRIRTEHFPLTLESARPSHTSQYLCASSEGRETEAFFGQGTRLTVV.

The V and J genes are TRBV11-3 and TRBJ2-1, with TRBD2 identical over 10 bases. The CDR3 covers 14 residues. Trimming took 3 bases from V and 8 from J; bases not matched to a gene: 4. Germline V CDR1 and CDR2: SGHNT, YENEEA. CDR3 residues: CASSFLAGVYEQFF. The CDR3 DNA follows: TGTGCCAGCAGCTTTCTAGCGGGAGTCTATGAGCAGTTCTTC. Drawing the rest from reference TRBV11-3 and TRBJ2-1, the complete variable domain is EAGVVQSPRYKIIEKKQPVAFWCNPISGHNTLYWYLQNLGQGPELLIRYENEEAVDDSQLPKDRFSAERLKGVDSTLKIQPAELGDSAVYLCASSFLAGVYEQFFGPGTRLTVL.

In nucleotides, the CDR3 is TGTGCCAGCAGTTTAATGACAGGGGGCAACTCCTACGAGCAGTACGTC. Protein sequence: CASSLMTGGNSYEQYV. The chain employs TRBV28 and TRBJ2-7; TRBD1 matches at 10 bases. The V segment lost 2 bases and the J segment 0 bases; nucleotides outside the gene matches: 4. The CDR3 runs 16 residues. Germline CDR1 is MDHEN and CDR2 is SYDVKM.